This T cell receptor beta chain originates from a study of CD8 T cells in Susac syndrome. With random hexamers, roughly 0.5 to 1 ug RNA was reverse transcribed. The authors amplified TCR beta CDR3 across 54 Vbeta and 13 Jbeta using immunoSEQ multiplex PCR. In TCRdb, the immunoSEQ multiplex PCR reads were re-called with MiXCR into one record per CDR3 protein. The sample includes about 430,000 distinct CDR3 sequences, more than 80% of them seen just once. The specimen sequenced was CD8+ T cells from PBMCs. The source is a human donor with multiple sclerosis.

CDR3 loop: CASSWTPGQSISYEQYF. The CDR3 nucleotides read TGTGCCAGCAGCTGGACCCCGGGACAGTCAATCTCCTACGAGCAGTACTTC. The rearrangement links TRBV7-9 to TRBJ2-7, with 7 bases aligning to TRBD1. With V trimmed by 4 bases and J by 0 bases, 12 bases remained unmatched. CDR1 is SEHNR and CDR2 is FQNEAQ in the germline V gene (reference sequence). This CDR3 has 17 amino acids. The full variable domain, with the rest looked up from reference TRBV7-9 and TRBJ2-7, is DTGVSQNPRHKITKRGQNVTFRCDPISEHNRLYWYRQTLGQGPEFLTYFQNEAQLEKSRLLSDRFSAERPKGSFSTLEIQRTEQGDSAMYLCASSWTPGQSISYEQYFGPGTRLTVT.